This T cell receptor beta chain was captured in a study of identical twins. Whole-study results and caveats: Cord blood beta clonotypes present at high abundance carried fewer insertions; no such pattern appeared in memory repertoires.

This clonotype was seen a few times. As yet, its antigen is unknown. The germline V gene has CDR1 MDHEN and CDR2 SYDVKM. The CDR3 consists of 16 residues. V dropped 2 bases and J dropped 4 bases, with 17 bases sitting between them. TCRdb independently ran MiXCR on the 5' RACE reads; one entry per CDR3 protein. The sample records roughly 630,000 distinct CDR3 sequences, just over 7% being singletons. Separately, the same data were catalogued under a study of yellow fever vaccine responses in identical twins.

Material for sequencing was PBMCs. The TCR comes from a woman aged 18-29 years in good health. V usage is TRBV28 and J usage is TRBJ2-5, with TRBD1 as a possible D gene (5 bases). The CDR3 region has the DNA TGTGCCAGCAGTTTAACCCCAGGGCGTTTGGGAGAGACCCAGTACTTC. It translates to CASSLTPGRLGETQYF.